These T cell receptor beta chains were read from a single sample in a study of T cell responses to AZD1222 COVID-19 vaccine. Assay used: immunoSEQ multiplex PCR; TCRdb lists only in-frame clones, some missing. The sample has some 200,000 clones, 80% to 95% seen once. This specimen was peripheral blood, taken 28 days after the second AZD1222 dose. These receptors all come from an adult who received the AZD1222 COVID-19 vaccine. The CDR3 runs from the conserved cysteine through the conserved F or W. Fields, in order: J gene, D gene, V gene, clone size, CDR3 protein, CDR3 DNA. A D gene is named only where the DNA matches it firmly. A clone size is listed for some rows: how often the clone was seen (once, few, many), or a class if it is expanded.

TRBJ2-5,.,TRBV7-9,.,CASSPLGETQYF,TGTGCCAGCAGTCCCCTTGGGGAGACCCAGTACTTC
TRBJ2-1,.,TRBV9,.,CASRASSDSYNEQFF,TGTGCCAGCAGGGCTTCTAGCGACTCCTACAATGAGCAGTTCTTC
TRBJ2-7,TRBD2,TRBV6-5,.,CATRLAGVNEQYF,TGTGCCACTAGACTAGCGGGAGTCAACGAGCAGTACTTC
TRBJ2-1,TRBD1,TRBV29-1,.,CSVERDRANEQFF,TGCAGCGTTGAGAGGGACAGGGCTAATGAGCAGTTCTTC
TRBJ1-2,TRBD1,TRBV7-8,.,CASSQAGTGNYGYTF,TGTGCCAGCAGCCAAGCCGGGACAGGGAACTATGGCTACACCTTC
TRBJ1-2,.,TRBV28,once,CASWRNAGYTF,TGTGCCAGCTGGAGGAACGCCGGCTACACCTTC
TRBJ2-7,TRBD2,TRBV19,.,CATTPGLATSEQYF,TGTGCCACCACACCGGGACTAGCGACATCCGAGCAGTACTTC
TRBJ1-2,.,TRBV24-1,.,CATSDSGNYGYTF,TGTGCCACCAGTGATTCAGGGAACTATGGCTACACCTTC
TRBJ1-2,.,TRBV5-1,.,CASSLASGRTNYGYTF,TGCGCCAGCAGCTTGGCCTCTGGCAGAACCAACTATGGCTACACCTTC
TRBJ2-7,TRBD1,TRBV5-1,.,CASSLGAGTGYEQYF,TGCGCCAGCAGCTTGGGGGCCGGGACAGGCTACGAGCAGTACTTC
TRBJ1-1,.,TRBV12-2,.,CASRPIGTEAFF,TGTGCAAGTCGCCCTATTGGGACTGAAGCTTTCTTT
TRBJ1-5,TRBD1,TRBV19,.,CASRQGGQPQHF,TGTGCCAGCAGACAGGGAGGACAGCCCCAGCATTTT
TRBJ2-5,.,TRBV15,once,CATSRDVNTQETQYF,TGTGCCACCAGCAGAGATGTGAATACACAAGAGACCCAGTACTTC
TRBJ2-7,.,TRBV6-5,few,CASSRGSGDGEQYF,TGTGCCAGCAGTCGGGGATCAGGGGACGGCGAGCAGTACTTC
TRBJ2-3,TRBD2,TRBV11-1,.,CASSLVWTRGTDTQYF,TGTGCCAGCAGCTTAGTGTGGACTAGGGGCACAGATACGCAGTATTTT
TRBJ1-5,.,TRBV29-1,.,CSVGGGRTQHF,TGCAGCGTTGGAGGCGGTCGGACCCAGCATTTT